One and the same sample provided the 20 T cell receptor beta chains below, sequenced in a study of control samples from healthy donors and cancer patients. The table came from immunoSEQ multiplex PCR; TCRdb's copy has only in-frame clones and leaves some out. This sample has about 160,000 clones; over 85% occur once, and the top ten carry 9.5% to 15%. The sample comprised blood. The receptors were sampled from a man aged 25-45 years in good health.

In regard to this clone: Germline and junction disagree at one end, which may indicate a read error. The V and J genes are TRBV5-6 and TRBJ2-3, with 8 bases matching TRBD1. The germline CDR1 and CDR2 sequences are SGHDT and YYEEEE. The CDR3 loop spans 13 amino acids. CDR3 sequence: CASSWDRTTRLEF. Here the CDR3 DNA reads TGTGCCAGCAGCTGGGACAGGACGACTCGGTTGGAATTT.

The chain links TRBV12-3 or TRBV12-4 to TRBJ2-7, with D perhaps TRBD1 (6 bases). The CDR3 is 12 amino acids. V was shortened by 5 bases and J by 5 bases, with 10 bases between the two germline ends. CDR3 amino acids: CASSIRGHEQYF. CDR3 sequence (DNA): TGTGCCAGCAGTATCAGGGGACACGAGCAGTACTTC.

The V and J genes are TRBV5-5 and TRBJ2-2, with 7 positions matching TRBD2. This CDR3 is built from 17 residues. CDR1 SGHKS and CDR2 YYEKEE come from the germline V gene (reference sequence). Trimming took 4 bases from V and 0 from J; bases not matched to a gene: 9. The CDR3 nucleotides read TGTGCCAGCAGCCTAAAACTAGCGTTCACGAACACCGGGGAGCTGTTTTTT. Translated, it gives CASSLKLAFTNTGELFF. The variable domain in full, completed from reference TRBV5-5 and TRBJ2-2, reads DAGVTQSPTHLIKTRGQQVTLRCSPISGHKSVSWYQQVLGQGPQFIFQYYEKEERGRGNFPDRFSARQFPNYSSELNVNALLLGDSALYLCASSLKLAFTNTGELFFGEGSRLTVL.

This clone has a single count. The V and J genes are TRBV7-9 and TRBJ1-4; no firm D call. The CDR3 sequence is 13 residues long. V gave up 4 bases and J gave up 4 bases, with 7 bases separating them. Per the germline V gene, CDR1 is SEHNR and CDR2 is FQNEAQ (reference sequence). CDR3 DNA: TGTGCCAGCAGCTCGGACCGTAATGAAAAACTGTTTTTT. It is translated as CASSSDRNEKLFF.

The chain joins TRBV29-1 to TRBJ1-1, with D uncertain. Germline CDR1 reads SQVTM; CDR2 reads ANQGSEA. This CDR3 is built from 13 residues. The DNA of the CDR3 is TGCGGCGGGTCCCCTGGGATGGACACTGAAGCTTTCTTT. It is translated as CGGSPGMDTEAFF. The entire variable domain, with the rest obtained from reference TRBV29-1 and TRBJ1-1, is as follows: SAVISQKPSRDICQRGTSLTIQCQVDSQVTMMFWYRQQPGQSLTLIATANQGSEATYESGFVIDKFPISRPNLTFSTLTVSNMSPEDSSIYLCGGSPGMDTEAFFGQGTRLTVV.

A single count supports this clone. The chain joins TRBV29-1 to TRBJ1-4; D is unresolved. The CDR3 is 13 residues long. Per the germline V gene, CDR1 is SQVTM and CDR2 is ANQGSEA. V was clipped by 7 bases and J by 8 bases, with 17 bases between them. Here the CDR3 reads CSAGPNLGEKLFF. The CDR3 coding sequence is TGCAGCGCCGGACCAAACCTAGGGGAAAAACTGTTTTTT. Based on the CDR3 plus reference TRBV29-1 and TRBJ1-4, the full variable domain is SAVISQKPSRDICQRGTSLTIQCQVDSQVTMMFWYRQQPGQSLTLIATANQGSEATYESGFVIDKFPISRPNLTFSTLTVSNMSPEDSSIYLCSAGPNLGEKLFFGSGTQLSVL.

This sequence joins TRBV2 and TRBJ2-5; 8 bases map to TRBD2. The CDR3 consists of 15 residues. CDR1 and CDR2 from the germline V gene are SNHLY and FYNNEI. The V segment lost 8 bases and the J segment 0 bases; nucleotides outside the gene matches: 8. CDR3 sequence reads: CASLPAGGNQETQYF. The CDR3 region has the DNA TGTGCCAGCCTTCCCGCGGGGGGCAACCAAGAGACCCAGTACTTC. Based on the CDR3 plus reference TRBV2 and TRBJ2-5, the full variable domain is EPEVTQTPSHQVTQMGQEVILRCVPISNHLYFYWYRQILGQKVEFLVSFYNNEISEKSEIFDDQFSVERPDGSNFTLKIRSTKLEDSAMYFCASLPAGGNQETQYFGPGTRLLVL.

V and J are TRBV25-1 and TRBJ2-5; 11 nucleotides match TRBD2. Per the germline V gene, CDR1 is MGHDK and CDR2 is SYGVNS. This CDR3 is built from 15 residues. Trimming at V came to 5 bases and at J to 3 bases, leaving 5 bases not matched to a gene. CDR3 in DNA: TGTGCCAGCAGTACCCCACTAGCGGGGGAAGAGACCCAGTACTTC. It yields the protein CASSTPLAGEETQYF.

The chain is built from TRBV7-8 and TRBJ2-3; 7 nucleotides line up with TRBD2. Germline V CDR1 and CDR2: SGHVS, FQNEAQ. There are 15 residues in the CDR3. With 0 bases clipped from V and 2 bases from J, the junction kept 2 bases outside the gene matches. Here the CDR3 reads CASSLAGGVTDTQYF. In DNA form, the CDR3 reads TGTGCCAGCAGCTTAGCGGGGGGGGTCACAGATACGCAGTATTTT.

The chain carries TRBV7-9 and TRBJ1-1; D uncertain. CDR1 and CDR2 (germline): SEHNR, FQNEAQ (reference sequence). The CDR3 is 15 residues long. Deletions cut 7 bases from V and 1 base from J, with 16 bases between. The CDR3 bases are TGTGCCAGCACCCTCCCCCGACTCGCGAACACTGAAGCTTTCTTT. Protein: CASTLPRLANTEAFF.

This clone was picked up one time. The rearrangement links TRBV19 to TRBJ1-5; D possibly corresponds to TRBD1 (5 bases). This CDR3 has 14 amino acids. Trimming removed 7 bases from V and 4 bases from J, with 14 bases in between. Germline V lookup: CDR1 LNHDA, CDR2 SQIVND (reference sequence). CDR3 coding DNA: TGTGCCAGTACCTGGGGGGGGATAAATCAGCCCCAGCATTTT. Translating gives CASTWGGINQPQHF.

The rearrangement uses TRBV7-2 and TRBJ2-2; 7 bases are a match to TRBD2. Germline CDR1 SGHTA, CDR2 FQGNSA. V shed 5 bases and J 7 bases; nucleotides not matched to a gene: 7. The CDR3 spans 14 residues. In DNA form, the CDR3 reads TGTGCCAGCAGCCTTGGGAGGGCCAACGGGGAGCTGTTTTTT. As protein: CASSLGRANGELFF. Complete variable domain (other parts from reference TRBV7-2 and TRBJ2-2): GAGVSQSPSNKVTEKGKDVELRCDPISGHTALYWYRQSLGQGLEFLIYFQGNSAPDKSGLPSDRFSAERTGGSVSTLTIQRTQQEDSAVYLCASSLGRANGELFFGEGSRLTVL.

The chain recombines TRBV4-3 with TRBJ2-5; D might be TRBD1 or TRBD2, each matching 7 bases. This CDR3 has 16 amino acids. The V gene's germline CDR1 is LGHNA and CDR2 YSLEER. Between the trimmed V and J ends, which lost 0 bases and 2 bases, there was a span of 13 bases. The CDR3 region has the DNA TGCGCCAGCAGCCAAGATAACAGGGGACTACAAGAGACCCAGTACTTC. Its translation is CASSQDNRGLQETQYF.

This clone came up once. The chain joins TRBV9 to TRBJ2-1, with D tentatively TRBD1 (6 bases). Germline loops: CDR1 SGDLS, CDR2 YYNGEE. The V gene lost 4 bases and the J gene lost 9 bases, with 14 bases spanning the gap. CDR3 length: 13 amino acids. CDR3 sequence reads: CASSLTRGGEQFF. CDR3 DNA: TGTGCCAGCAGCCTGACCCGAGGGGGTGAGCAGTTCTTC.

This rearrangement joins TRBV24-1 to TRBJ2-5, with TRBD2 matching over 8 bases. The germline gives CDR1 KGHDR, CDR2 SFDVKD. Trimming at V came to 9 bases and at J to 5 bases, leaving 10 bases not matched to a gene. CDR3 length: 14 amino acids. The CDR3 loop reads CATSFAGGSETQYF. The CDR3 DNA is TGTGCCACCTCTTTCGCGGGGGGTTCCGAGACCCAGTACTTC.

This chain uses TRBV27 with TRBJ2-1; D call uncertain. The CDR3 is made up of 13 amino acids. With 6 bases removed from V and 7 bases from J, the gap between germline ends came to 13 bases. Germline CDR1 reads MNHEY; CDR2 reads SMNVEV (reference sequence). The chain's CDR3 is CASRWGAGNEQFF. The CDR3 DNA follows: TGTGCCAGCAGGTGGGGTGCTGGAAATGAGCAGTTCTTC.

V and J are TRBV29-1 and TRBJ2-1, with 7 bases aligning to TRBD2. CDR3 size: 12 residues. The junction had 9 bases not matched to a gene; V was cut back by 4 bases and J by 12 bases. Germline CDR1 is SQVTM and CDR2 is ANQGSEA. CDR3 residues: CSVGLALQGQFF. The CDR3 DNA reads TGCAGCGTTGGACTAGCCTTACAAGGGCAGTTCTTC.

This clone came up once. CDR3: CASSPGQGRNEQFF. The DNA of the CDR3 is TGTGCCAGCAGCCCAGGACAGGGGAGGAATGAGCAGTTCTTC. The chain employs TRBV7-3 and TRBJ2-1, with 9 bases fitting TRBD1. Germline values: CDR1 SGHTA, CDR2 FQGTGA. CDR3 length: 14 residues. V lost 5 bases and J lost 7; bases outside the gene matches: 6.

The CDR3: CASSQRLAGGDSYNEQFF. The CDR3 nucleotides are TGCGCCAGCAGCCAAAGACTAGCGGGAGGTGATTCCTACAATGAGCAGTTCTTC. This sequence joins TRBV4-1 and TRBJ2-1; TRBD2 aligns across 13 bases. The trim removed 2 bases at V and 1 base at J, leaving 5 bases unmatched. This CDR3 comprises 18 residues. Germline values: CDR1 MGHRA, CDR2 YSYEKL.

V usage is TRBV7-2 and J usage is TRBJ2-1; TRBD2 matches at 7 bases. J gave up 0 bases and V 4 bases, and 9 bases lay outside the gene matches. This CDR3 comprises 17 residues. In germline, CDR1 is SGHTA, CDR2 FQGNSA. This chain's CDR3 is CASSSRLARGSYNEQFF. As DNA, the CDR3 is TGTGCCAGCAGCTCGAGACTAGCACGGGGCTCCTACAATGAGCAGTTCTTC. Full variable domain (outside the CDR3, taken from reference TRBV7-2 and TRBJ2-1): GAGVSQSPSNKVTEKGKDVELRCDPISGHTALYWYRQSLGQGLEFLIYFQGNSAPDKSGLPSDRFSAERTGGSVSTLTIQRTQQEDSAVYLCASSSRLARGSYNEQFFGPGTRLTVL.